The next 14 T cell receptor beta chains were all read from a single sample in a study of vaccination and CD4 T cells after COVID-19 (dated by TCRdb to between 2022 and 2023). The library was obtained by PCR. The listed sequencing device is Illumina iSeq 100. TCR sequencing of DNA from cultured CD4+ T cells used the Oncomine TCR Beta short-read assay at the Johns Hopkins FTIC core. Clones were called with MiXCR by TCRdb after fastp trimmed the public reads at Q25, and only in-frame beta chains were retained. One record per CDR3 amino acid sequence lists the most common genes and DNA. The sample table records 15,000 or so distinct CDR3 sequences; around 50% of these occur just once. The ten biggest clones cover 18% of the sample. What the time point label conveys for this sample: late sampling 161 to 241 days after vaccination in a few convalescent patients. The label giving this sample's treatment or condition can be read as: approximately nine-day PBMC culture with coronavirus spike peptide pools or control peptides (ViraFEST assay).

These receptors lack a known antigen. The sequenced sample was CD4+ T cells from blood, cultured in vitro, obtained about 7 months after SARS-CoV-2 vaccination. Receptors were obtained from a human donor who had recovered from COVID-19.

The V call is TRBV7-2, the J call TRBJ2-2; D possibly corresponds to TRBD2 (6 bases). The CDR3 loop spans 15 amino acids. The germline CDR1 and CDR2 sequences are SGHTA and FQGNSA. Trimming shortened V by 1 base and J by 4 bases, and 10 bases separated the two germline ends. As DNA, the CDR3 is TGTGCCAGCAGCTTAGTGGGAGGTACCACCGGGGAGCTGTTTTTT. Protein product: CASSLVGGTTGELFF.

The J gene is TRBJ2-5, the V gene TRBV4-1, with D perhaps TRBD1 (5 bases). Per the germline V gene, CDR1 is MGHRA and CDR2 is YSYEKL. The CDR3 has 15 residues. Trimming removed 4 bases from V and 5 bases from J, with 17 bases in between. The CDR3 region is CASSPRGSPAETQYF. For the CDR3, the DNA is TGCGCCAGCAGCCCAAGGGGAAGCCCGGCGGAGACCCAGTACTTC.

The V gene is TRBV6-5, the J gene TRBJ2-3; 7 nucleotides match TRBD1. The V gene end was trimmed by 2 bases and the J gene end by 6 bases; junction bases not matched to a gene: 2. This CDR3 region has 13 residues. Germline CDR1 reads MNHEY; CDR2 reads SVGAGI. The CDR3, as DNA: TGTGCCAGCAGTTACAACAGGGGCGATACGCAGTATTTT. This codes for CASSYNRGDTQYF.

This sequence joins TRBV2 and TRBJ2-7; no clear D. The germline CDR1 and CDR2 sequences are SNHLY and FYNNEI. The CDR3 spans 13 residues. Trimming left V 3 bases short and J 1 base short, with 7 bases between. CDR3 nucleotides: TGTGCCAGCAGTGATGCCTTGTCCTACGAGCAGTACTTC. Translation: CASSDALSYEQYF.

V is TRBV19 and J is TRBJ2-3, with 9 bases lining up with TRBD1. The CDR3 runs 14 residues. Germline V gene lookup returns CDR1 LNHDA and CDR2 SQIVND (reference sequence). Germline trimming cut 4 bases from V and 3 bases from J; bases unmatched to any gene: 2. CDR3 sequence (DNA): TGTGCCAGTAGTAGGACAGGGGCGACAGATACGCAGTATTTT. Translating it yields CASSRTGATDTQYF.

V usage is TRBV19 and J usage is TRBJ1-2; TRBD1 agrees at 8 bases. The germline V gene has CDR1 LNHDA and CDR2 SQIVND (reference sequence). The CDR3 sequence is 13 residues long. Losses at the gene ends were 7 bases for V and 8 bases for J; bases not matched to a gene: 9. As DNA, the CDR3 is TGTGCCAGTAAGTTGGGACAGGCTTTGGGCTACACCTTC. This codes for CASKLGQALGYTF.

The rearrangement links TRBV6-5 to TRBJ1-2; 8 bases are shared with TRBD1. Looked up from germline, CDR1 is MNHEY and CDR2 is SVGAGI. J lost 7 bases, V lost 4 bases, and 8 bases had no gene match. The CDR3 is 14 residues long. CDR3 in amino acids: CASSLRTGSGGYTF. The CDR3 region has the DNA TGTGCCAGCAGTTTACGGACAGGGAGTGGTGGCTACACCTTC.

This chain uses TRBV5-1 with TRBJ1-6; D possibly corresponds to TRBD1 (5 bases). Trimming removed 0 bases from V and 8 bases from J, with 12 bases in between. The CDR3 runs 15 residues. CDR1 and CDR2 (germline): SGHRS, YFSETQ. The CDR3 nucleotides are TGCGCCAGCAGCTTGGCGGGGTGGGGGGATTCACCCCTCCACTTT. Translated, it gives CASSLAGWGDSPLHF. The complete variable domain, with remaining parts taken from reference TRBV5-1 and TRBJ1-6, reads KAGVTQTPRYLIKTRGQQVTLSCSPISGHRSVSWYQQTPGQGLQFLFEYFSETQRNKGNFPGRFSGRQFSNSRSEMNVSTLELGDSALYLCASSLAGWGDSPLHFGNGTRLTVT.

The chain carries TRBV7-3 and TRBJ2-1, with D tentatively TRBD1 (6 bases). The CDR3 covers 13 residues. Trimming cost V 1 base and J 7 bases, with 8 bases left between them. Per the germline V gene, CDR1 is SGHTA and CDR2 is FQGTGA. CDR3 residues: CASSLIRGNEQFF. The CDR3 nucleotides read TGTGCCAGCAGCTTAATTAGGGGGAATGAGCAGTTCTTC.

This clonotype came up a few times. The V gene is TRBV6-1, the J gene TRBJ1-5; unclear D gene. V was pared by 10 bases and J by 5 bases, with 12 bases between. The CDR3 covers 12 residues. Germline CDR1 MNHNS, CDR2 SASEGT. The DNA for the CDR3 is TGTGCCACTAGAGGTGGGGATCAGCCCCAGCATTTT. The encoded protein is CATRGGDQPQHF.

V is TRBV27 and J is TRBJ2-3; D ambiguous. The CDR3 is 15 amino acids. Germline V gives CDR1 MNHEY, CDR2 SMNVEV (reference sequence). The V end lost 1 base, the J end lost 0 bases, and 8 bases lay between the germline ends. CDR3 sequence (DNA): TGTGCCAGCAGTTTATACCCCTTGAGCACAGATACGCAGTATTTT. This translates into CASSLYPLSTDTQYF.

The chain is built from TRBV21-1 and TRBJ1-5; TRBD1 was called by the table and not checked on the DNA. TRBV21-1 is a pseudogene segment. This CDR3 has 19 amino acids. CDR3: CASSLETYRDFYSNQPQHF. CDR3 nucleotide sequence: TGTGCCAGCAGCCTCGAAACCTACAGGGACTTCTATAGCAATCAGCCCCAGCATTTT.

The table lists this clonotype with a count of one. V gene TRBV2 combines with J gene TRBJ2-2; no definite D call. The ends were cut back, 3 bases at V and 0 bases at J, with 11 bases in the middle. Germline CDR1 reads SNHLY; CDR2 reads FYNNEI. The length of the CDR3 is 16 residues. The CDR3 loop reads CASSEWQATNTGELFF. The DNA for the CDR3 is TGTGCCAGCAGTGAGTGGCAGGCCACGAACACCGGGGAGCTGTTTTTT.

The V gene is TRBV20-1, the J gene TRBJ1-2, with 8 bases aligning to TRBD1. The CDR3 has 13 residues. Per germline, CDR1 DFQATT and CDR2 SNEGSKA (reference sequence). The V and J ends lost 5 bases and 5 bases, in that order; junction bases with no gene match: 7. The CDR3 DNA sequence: TGCAGTGCTCTCCGGACAGGGAAATATGGCTACACCTTC. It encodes CSALRTGKYGYTF.